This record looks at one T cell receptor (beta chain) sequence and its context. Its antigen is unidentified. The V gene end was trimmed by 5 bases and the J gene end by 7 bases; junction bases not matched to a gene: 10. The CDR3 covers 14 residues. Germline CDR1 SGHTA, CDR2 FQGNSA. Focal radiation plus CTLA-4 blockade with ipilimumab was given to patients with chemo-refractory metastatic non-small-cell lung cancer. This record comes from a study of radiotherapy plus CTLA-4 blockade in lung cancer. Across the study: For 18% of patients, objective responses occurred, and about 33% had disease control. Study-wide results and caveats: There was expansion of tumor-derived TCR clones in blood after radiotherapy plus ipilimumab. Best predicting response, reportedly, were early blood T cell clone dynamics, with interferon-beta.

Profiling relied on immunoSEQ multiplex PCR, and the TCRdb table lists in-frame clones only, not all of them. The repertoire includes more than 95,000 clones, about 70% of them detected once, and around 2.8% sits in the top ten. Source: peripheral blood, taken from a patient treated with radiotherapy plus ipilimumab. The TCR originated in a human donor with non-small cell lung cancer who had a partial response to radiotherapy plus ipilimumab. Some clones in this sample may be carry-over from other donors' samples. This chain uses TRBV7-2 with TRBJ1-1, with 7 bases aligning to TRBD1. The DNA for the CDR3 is TGTGCCAGCAGCGGCCGGACAGGTGACTTTGAAGCTTTCTTT. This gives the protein CASSGRTGDFEAFF.